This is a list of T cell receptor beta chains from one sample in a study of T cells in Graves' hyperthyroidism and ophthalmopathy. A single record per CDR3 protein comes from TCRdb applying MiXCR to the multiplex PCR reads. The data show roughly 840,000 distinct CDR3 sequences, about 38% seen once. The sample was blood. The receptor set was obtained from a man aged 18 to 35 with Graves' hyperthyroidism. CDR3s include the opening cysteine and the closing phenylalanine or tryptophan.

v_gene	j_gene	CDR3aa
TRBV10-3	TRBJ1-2	CAISGTQVSDTF
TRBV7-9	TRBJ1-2	CASSPSQGAGYGYTF
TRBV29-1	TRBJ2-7	CSVETLGEQYF
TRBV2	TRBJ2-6	CASSEALRETSGANVLTF
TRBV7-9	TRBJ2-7	CASTQRGAHEQYF
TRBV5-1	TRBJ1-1	CASATDNTEAFF
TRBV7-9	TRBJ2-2	CASYQVGNTGELFF
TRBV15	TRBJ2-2	CATSARQGWDTGELFF
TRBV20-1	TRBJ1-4	CSAKTGTSNEKLFF
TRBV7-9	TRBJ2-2	CASSSSGRGTGELFF
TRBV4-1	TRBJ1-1	CASSQVALSGAFF
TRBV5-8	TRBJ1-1	CASSLVYLTPDTEAFF
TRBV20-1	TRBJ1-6	CSARGNSPLHF
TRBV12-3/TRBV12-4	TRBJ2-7	CASSLTGGSYEQYF
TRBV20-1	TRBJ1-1	CSAGDRTGLGTEAFF
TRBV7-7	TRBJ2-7	CASSPIVESSEQYF
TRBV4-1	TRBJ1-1	CASSQKGFEAFF
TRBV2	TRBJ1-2	CASRPEANYGYTF
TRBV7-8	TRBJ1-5	CASRQGPGPQHF
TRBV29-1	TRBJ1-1	CSVEDGTGVNTEAFF
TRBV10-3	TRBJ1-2	CAIRLQGVYGYTF
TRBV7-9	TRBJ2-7	CASSSTSELGEQYF
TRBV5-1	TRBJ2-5	CASSMYQETQYF
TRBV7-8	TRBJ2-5	CASSPLGRGRETQYF
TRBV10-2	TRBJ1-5	CASGLGLEGKNQPQHF
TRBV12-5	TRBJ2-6	CASAGGANVLTF
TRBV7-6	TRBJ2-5	CASAQDRGRETQYF
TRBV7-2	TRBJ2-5	CASSLDTGRETQYF
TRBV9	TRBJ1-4	CASSVASNTHEKLFF
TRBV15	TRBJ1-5	CATSRGQGAGEPQHF
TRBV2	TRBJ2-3	CASAPGSSTDTQYF
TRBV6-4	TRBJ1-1	CASRNREKAEAFF
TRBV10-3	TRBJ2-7	CAISDRPNYEQYF
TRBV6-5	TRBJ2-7	CASGRGKNSYEQYF
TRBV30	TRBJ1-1	CAWTNQGINTEAFF
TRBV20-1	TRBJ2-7	CSARGLTYEQYF
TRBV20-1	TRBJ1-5	CSARDEQGVSNQPQHF
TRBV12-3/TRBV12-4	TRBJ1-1	CASSSGIEAFF
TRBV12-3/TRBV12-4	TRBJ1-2	CASSPGSYGYTF
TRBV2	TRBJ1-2	CARPSDDGYGYTF
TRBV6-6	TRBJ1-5	CASNFDRFSNQPQHF